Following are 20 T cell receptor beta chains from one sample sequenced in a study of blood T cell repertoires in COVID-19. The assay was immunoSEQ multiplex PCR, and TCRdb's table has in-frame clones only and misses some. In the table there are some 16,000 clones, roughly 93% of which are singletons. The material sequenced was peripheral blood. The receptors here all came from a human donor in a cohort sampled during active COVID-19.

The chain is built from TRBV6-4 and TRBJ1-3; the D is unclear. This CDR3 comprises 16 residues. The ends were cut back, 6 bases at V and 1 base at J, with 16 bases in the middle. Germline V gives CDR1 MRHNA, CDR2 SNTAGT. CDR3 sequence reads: CASSVIGPRSGNTIYF. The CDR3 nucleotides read TGTGCCAGCAGCGTAATCGGTCCCAGGTCTGGAAACACCATATATTTT.

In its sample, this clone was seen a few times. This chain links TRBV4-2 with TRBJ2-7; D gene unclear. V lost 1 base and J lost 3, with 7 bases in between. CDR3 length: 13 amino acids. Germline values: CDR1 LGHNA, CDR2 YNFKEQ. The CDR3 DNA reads TGTGCCAGCAGCCAAGTTGGCAGCTACGAGCAGTACTTC. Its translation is CASSQVGSYEQYF.

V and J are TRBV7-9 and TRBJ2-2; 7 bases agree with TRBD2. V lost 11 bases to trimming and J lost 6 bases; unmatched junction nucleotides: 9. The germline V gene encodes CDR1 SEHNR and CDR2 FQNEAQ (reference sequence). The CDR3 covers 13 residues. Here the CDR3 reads CAQRGGGAGELFF. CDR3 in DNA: TGTGCCCAGCGCGGGGGAGGGGCCGGGGAGCTGTTTTTT.

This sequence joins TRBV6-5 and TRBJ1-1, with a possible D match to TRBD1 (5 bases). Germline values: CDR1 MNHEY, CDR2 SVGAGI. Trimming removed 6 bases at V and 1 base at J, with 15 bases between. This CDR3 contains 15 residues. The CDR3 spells CASRQAAGWNTEAFF. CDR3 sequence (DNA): TGTGCCAGCAGACAGGCGGCAGGGTGGAACACTGAAGCTTTCTTT.

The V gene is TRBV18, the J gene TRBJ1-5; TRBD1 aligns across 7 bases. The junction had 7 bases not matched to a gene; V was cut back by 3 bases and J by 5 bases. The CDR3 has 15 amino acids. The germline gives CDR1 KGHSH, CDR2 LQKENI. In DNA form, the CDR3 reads TGTGCCAGCTCACCCGGCAGGGGGGACGATCAGCCCCAGCATTTT. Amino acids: CASSPGRGDDQPQHF.

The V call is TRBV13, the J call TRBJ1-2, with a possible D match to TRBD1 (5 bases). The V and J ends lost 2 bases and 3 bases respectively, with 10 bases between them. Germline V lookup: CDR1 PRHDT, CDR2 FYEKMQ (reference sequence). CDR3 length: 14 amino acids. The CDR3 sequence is CASSLRGSDYGYTF. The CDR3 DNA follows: TGTGCCAGCAGCTTAAGGGGATCCGACTATGGCTACACCTTC.

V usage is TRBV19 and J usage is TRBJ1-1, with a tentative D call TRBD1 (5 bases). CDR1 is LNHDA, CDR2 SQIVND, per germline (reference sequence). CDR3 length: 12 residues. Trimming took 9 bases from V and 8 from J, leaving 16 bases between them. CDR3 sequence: CASSGRVSEAFF. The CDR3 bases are TGTGCCAGCTCCGGCAGGGTGAGCGAAGCTTTCTTT.

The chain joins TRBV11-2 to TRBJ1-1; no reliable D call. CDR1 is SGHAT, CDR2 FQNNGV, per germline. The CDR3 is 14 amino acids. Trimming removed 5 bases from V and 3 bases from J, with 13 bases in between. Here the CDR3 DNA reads TGTGCCAGCAGCCCCAACCGAGGATACACTGAAGCTTTCTTT. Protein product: CASSPNRGYTEAFF.

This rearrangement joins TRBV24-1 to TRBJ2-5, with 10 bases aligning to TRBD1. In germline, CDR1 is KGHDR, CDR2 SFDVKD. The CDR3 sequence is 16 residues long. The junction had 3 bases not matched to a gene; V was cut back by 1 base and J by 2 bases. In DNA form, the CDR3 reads TGTGCCACCAGTGATTTTAGGACAGGGGGACAAGAGACCCAGTACTTC. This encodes CATSDFRTGGQETQYF.

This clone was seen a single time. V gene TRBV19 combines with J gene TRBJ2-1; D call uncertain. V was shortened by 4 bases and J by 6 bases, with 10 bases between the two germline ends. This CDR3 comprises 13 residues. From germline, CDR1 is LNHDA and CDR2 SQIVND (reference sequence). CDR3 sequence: CASSTDIRNEQFF. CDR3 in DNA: TGTGCCAGTAGTACCGACATCCGCAATGAGCAGTTCTTC. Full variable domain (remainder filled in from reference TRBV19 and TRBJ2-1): DGGITQSPKYLFRKEGQNVTLSCEQNLNHDAMYWYRQDPGQGLRLIYYSQIVNDFQKGDIAEGYSVSREKKESFPLTVTSAQKNPTAFYLCASSTDIRNEQFFGPGTRLTVL.

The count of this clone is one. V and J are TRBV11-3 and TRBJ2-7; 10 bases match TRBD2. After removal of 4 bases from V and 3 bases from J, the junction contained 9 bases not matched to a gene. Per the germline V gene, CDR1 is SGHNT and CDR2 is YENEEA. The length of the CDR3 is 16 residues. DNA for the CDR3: TGTGCCAGCAGCTCCGGAAGCGGGAGGGGAAACTACGAGCAGTACTTC. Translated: CASSSGSGRGNYEQYF.

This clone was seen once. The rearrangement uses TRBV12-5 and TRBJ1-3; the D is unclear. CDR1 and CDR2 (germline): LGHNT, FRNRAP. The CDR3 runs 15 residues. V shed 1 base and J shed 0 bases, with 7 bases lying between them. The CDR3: CASGLGWSSGNTIYF. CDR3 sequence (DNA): TGTGCTAGTGGTTTGGGTTGGAGCTCTGGAAACACCATATATTTT.

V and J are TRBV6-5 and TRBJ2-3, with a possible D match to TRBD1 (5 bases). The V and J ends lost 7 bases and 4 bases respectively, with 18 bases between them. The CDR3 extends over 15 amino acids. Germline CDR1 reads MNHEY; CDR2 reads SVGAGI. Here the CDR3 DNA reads TGTGCCAGCAACGGCAGGGCTGGATTTGCAGATACGCAGTATTTT. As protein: CASNGRAGFADTQYF.

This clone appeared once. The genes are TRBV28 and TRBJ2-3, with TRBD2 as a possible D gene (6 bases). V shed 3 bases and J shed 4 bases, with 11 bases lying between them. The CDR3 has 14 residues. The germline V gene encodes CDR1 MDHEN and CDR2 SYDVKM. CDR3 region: CASSLIASADTQYF. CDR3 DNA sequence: TGTGCCAGCAGTTTGATTGCTAGCGCAGATACGCAGTATTTT.

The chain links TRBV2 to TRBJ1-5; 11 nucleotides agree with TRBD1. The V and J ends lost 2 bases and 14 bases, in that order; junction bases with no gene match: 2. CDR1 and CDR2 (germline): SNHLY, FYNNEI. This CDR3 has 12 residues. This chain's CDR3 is CASSEPGQGEHF. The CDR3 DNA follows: TGTGCCAGCAGTGAACCGGGACAGGGGGAGCATTTT.

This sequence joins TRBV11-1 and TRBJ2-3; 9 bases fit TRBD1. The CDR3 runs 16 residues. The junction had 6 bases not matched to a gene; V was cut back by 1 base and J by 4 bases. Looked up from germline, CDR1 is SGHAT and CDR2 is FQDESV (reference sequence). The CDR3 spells CASSLVGQGLADTQYF. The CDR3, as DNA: TGTGCCAGCAGCTTAGTGGGACAGGGCTTGGCAGATACGCAGTATTTT.

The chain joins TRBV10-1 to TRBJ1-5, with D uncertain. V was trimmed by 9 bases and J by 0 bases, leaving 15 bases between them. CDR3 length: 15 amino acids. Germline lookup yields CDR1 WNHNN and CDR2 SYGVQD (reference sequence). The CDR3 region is CARGQEQHSNQPQHF. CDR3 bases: TGCGCCAGGGGTCAAGAACAGCATAGCAATCAGCCCCAGCATTTT.

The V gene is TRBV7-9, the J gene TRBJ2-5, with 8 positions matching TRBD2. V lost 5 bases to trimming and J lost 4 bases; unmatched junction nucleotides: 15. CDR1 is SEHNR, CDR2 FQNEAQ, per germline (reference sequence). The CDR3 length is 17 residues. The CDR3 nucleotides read TGTGCCAGCAGCCGGATAGCGGGACCGCCCGACCGAGAGACCCAGTACTTC. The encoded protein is CASSRIAGPPDRETQYF.

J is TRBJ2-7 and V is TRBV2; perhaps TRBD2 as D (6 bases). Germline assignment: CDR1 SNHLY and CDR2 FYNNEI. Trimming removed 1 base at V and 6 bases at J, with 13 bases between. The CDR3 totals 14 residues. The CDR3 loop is CASSEGAGYPEQYF. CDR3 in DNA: TGTGCCAGCAGTGAAGGGGCGGGGTATCCCGAGCAGTACTTC.

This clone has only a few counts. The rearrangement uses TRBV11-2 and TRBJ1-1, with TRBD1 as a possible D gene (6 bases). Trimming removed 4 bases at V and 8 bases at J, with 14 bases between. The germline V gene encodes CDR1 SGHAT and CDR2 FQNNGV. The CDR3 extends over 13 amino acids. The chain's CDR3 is CASSWDYRAEAFF. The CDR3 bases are TGTGCCAGCAGCTGGGACTACAGGGCCGAAGCTTTCTTT.